This TCR beta chain was identified during a study of blood T cell repertoires in COVID-19. There are 14 residues in the CDR3. V shed 5 bases and J shed 8 bases, with 18 bases lying between them. Germline-derived CDR1 and CDR2 are SNHLY and FYNNEI. Measured with immunoSEQ multiplex PCR; TCRdb has only the in-frame clones, and not every one. The sample carries roughly 200,000 clones, almost 90% recorded once. The receptor comes from a man between 18 and 29 years old with active or convalescent COVID-19. V usage is TRBV2 and J usage is TRBJ1-2; a possible D gene is TRBD1 (6 bases). The sample taken for sequencing was peripheral blood. CDR3 nucleotide sequence: TGTGCCAGCAGTAGGGACATAATCAGTGACGGCTACACCTTC. Translation gives CASSRDIISDGYTF. Full variable domain (rest looked up from reference TRBV2 and TRBJ1-2): EPEVTQTPSHQVTQMGQEVILRCVPISNHLYFYWYRQILGQKVEFLVSFYNNEISEKSEIFDDQFSVERPDGSNFTLKIRSTKLEDSAMYFCASSRDIISDGYTFGSGTRLTVV.